This T cell receptor beta chain was retrieved from a study of beta chain features in type 1 diabetes (dated by TCRdb to the late 2010s). Study-level background: No differences in mean age, gender distribution, total cell number or subset yield were found between patients and healthy donors. In the study, TCRB repertoires of sorted circulating CD4+ T cell subsets from recently diagnosed type 1 diabetes patients were compared with those of matched healthy donors. Across all samples, around 99 million sorted cells were examined, and cell number per subset correlated strongly with RNA yield. Regulatory and stem cell-like memory subsets were isolated from only 8 patients and roughly eight healthy donors, whereas naive and central memory subsets came from all 28 donors. General conclusions and limits of the study: HLA sub-analyses involved small numbers of individuals, so any influence of HLA type on TCRB rearrangement remained unresolved. A moderate but significant shortening of TCRB CDR3 length was observed in type 1 diabetes patients in all four CD4+ subsets. Because cDNA rather than genomic DNA was sequenced, highly expressing activated cells could have been over-represented, although no difference in activation and CD3 levels was found between groups. PCR may preferentially amplify shorter templates, but because patient and control samples were amplified and corrected together, any resulting skew would affect both groups equally. Naive, central memory and regulatory TCRB repertoires appeared to be more similar among patients than among healthy donors. At VDJ recombination sites, type 1 diabetes patients had fewer insertions and more deleted nucleotides, which implies abnormalities in thymic rearrangement.

On this clone itself: No antigen is known for it. No per-base quality is available; no much larger clone lies one base away.

The entire amount of isolated RNA was reverse transcribed using the High Capacity cDNA Reverse Transcription Kit, so the sequenced TCRB transcripts were expressed ones. Naive, central memory and regulatory T cell samples underwent deep immunoSEQ sequencing, averaging around 3.6 million total reads per sample. After sorted cells were lysed in RLT buffer, RNA was extracted with DNase-treated RNeasy Micro or Mini kits, with the choice depending on cell number. To prevent cross-contamination, each cell subset was processed individually, whereas patient and healthy donor samples were processed jointly. The immunoSEQ multiplex PCR was used to amplify TCRB sequences from cDNA, generating 87-bp fragments that spanned the CDR3 region. Sequencing of the amplicons was done on the Illumina HiSeq platform. The original methods were these. Synthetic template baselines were used to correct PCR bias computationally, reads within Hamming distance 2 were collapsed, and singletons that could not be merged were discarded. Reads were aligned against IMGT to assign V, D and J genes, CDR3 length and insertions or deletions at six rearrangement sites. Clonotype counts were normalized to sorted cell number within each subset before computing true diversity and Gini coefficients with the tcR R package. The overlap coefficient, calculated on TCRB nucleotide sequences, was used to measure repertoire sharing. As a proxy for the pre-selection repertoire, out-of-frame TCRB sequences from naive cells were analyzed. The source is immuneACCESS, and TCRdb retained only in-frame sequences with V and J called. Part of the clones is not carried over; for the studies checked, unresolved V genes explain less than half of this, and the remainder is unexplained. The V and J calls and clone size are taken from that table; D and trimming were inferred from the DNA. Recorded for this sample are 640,000 or so clones; under 15% of them occurred a single time. The top ten constitute less than 0.025% of the sample.

From each donor, a single peripheral blood sample of about 116 mL on average was drawn into heparinised tubes. Using a panel that included CD45RO, CCR7, CD25, CD127, CD95 and CD27, naive, central memory, regulatory and stem cell-like memory CD4+ T cells were sorted on a BD FACSAria II. Every sorted population had a purity above 95%. PBMCs were isolated right away by Lymphoprep density gradient centrifugation and were stained directly, without culture. So that batch effects would be minimized, each experiment stained and sorted samples in pairs, pairing one healthy donor with one patient. Based on the germline V gene, the CDR1 and CDR2 sequences are MDHEN and SYDVKM. The CDR3 runs 14 residues from the cysteine to the phenylalanine. The retained sequence is limited to the CDR3, 42 bases, with the frame set at the first base. Trimming removed 5 bases from V and 7 bases from J, leaving 17 bases between the germline ends.

The chain uses TRBV28 and TRBJ2-5; TRBD1 is possibly the D segment (6 matching bases). This clonotype was obtained from a man younger than 35 with type 1 diabetes. Sequenced sample: naive CD4+ T cells from blood. Taken with the paper, the label for cell subset or site translates to: true naive CD4+ T cells. The sequence in DNA is TGTGCCAGCAGTCCCGGGACATCTGCCTCGACCCAGTACTTC. Protein translation: CASSPGTSASTQYF. Here the CDR3 is joined to the reference TRBV28 and TRBJ2-5 genes, and the full variable domain is: DVKVTQSSRYLVKRTGEKVFLECVQDMDHENMFWYRQDPGLGLRLIYFSYDVKMKEKGDIPEGYSVSREKKERFSLILESASTNQTSMYLCASSPGTSASTQYFGPGTRLLVL.